Sequencing of this TCR beta chain was carried out in a study of lymphopenia after photon versus proton radiotherapy. Of note for this clone: Its antigen remains unknown.

CDR3 size: 15 residues. V lost 2 bases to trimming and J lost 4 bases, with 14 bases between them. CDR1 is SGHNT, CDR2 YYREEE, per germline (reference sequence). Study results and caveats: Larger post-nadir TCR diversity loss correlated inversely with survival in deceased patients. Photon-treated patients lost naive T cells and TCR diversity; proton-treated stayed stable. Only patients who died were analyzed for survival; proton advantage is unproven.

Generated by immunoSEQ multiplex PCR, the TCRdb table keeps only in-frame clones and is missing some. This table has approximately 170,000 clones, around 85% appearing once. The sample here was peripheral blood, taken from a patient treated with photon-based radiotherapy. This clonotype originated in a man aged 45-65 years with gastric cancer. The chain carries TRBV5-4 and TRBJ2-3; D gene uncertain. The CDR3 DNA follows: TGTGCCAGCAGCTTTCGCGCCGTTGGCCCAGATACGCAGTATTTT. Amino acids: CASSFRAVGPDTQYF.